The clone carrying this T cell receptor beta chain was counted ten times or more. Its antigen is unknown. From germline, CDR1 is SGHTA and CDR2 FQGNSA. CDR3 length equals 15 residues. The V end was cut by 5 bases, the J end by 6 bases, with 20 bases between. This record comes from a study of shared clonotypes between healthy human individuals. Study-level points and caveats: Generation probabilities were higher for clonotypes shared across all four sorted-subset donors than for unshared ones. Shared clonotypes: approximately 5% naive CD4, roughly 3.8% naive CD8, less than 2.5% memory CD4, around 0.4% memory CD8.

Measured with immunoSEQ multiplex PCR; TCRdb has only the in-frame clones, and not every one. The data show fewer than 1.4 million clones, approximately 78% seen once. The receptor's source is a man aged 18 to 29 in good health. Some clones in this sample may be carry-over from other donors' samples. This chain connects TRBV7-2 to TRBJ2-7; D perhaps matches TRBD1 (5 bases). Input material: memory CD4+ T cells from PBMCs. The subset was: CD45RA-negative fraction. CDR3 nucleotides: TGTGCCAGCAGCCTAAGATACTCACAGGTTGGCGAGCAGTACTTC. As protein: CASSLRYSQVGEQYF.